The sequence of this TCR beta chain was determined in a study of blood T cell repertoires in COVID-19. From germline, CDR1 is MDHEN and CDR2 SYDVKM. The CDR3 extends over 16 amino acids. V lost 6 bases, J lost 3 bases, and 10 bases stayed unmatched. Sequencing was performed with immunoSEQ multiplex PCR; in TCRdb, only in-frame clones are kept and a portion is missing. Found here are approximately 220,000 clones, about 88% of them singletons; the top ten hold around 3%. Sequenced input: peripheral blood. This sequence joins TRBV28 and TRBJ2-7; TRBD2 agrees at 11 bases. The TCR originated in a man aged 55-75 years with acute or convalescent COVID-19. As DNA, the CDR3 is TGTGCCAGCAGCGATGCCCGACTAGCGGGGATCTACGAGCAGTACTTC. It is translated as CASSDARLAGIYEQYF.